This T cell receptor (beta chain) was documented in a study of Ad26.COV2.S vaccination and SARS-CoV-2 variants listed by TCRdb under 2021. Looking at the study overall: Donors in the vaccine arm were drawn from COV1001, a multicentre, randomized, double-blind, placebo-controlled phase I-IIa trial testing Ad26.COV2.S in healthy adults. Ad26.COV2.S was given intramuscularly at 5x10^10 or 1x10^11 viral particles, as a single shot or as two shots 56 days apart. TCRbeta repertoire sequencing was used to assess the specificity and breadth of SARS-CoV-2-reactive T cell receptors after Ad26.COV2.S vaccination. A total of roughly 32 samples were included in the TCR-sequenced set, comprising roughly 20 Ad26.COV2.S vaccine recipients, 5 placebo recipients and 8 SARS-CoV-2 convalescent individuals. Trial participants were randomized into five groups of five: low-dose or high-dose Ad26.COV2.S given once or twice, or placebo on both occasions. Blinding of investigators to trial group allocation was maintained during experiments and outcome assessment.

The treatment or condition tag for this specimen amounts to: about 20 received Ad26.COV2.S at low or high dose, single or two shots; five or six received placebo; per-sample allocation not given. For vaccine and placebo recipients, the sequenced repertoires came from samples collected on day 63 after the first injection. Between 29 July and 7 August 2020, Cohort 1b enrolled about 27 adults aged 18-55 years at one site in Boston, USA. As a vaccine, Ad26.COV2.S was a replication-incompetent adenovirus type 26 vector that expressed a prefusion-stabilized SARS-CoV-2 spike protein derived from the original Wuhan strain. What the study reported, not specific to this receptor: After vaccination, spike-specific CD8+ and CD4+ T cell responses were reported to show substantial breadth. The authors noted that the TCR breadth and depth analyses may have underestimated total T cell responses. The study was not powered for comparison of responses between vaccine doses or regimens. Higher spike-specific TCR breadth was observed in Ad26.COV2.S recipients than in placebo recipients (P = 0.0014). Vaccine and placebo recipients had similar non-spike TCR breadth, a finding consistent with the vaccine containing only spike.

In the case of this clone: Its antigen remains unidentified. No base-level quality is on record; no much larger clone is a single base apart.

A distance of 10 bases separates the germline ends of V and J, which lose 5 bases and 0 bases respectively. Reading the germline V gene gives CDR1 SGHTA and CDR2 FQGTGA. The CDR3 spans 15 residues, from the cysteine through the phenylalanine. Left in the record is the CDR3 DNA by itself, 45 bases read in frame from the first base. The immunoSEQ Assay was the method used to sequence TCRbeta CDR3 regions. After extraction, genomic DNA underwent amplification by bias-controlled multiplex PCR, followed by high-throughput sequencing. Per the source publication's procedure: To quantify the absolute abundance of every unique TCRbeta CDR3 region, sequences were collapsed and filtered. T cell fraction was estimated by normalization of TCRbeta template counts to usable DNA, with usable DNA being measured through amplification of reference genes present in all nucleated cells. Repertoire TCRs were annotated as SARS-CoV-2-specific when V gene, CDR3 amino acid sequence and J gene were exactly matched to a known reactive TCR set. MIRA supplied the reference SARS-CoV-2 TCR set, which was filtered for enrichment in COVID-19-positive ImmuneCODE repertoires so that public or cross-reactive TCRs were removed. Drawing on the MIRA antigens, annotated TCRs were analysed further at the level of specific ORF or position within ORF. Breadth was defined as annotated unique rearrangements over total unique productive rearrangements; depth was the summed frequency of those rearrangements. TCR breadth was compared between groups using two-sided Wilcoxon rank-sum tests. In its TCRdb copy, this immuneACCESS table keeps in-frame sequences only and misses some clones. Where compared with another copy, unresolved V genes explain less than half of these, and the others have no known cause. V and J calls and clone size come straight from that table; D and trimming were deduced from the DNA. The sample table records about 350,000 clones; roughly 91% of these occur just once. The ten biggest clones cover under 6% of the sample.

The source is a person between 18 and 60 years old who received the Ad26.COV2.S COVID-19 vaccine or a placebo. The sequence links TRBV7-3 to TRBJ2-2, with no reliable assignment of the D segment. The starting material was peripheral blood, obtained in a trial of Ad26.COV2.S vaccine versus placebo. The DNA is TGTGCCAGCAGCCCGTACTCCGCGAACACCGGGGAGCTGTTTTTT. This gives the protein CASSPYSANTGELFF.